The 10 T cell receptor beta chains given below trace back to one sample, sequenced in a study of T cell clonotyping in hematopoietic cell transplantation. Data came from immunoSEQ multiplex PCR; TCRdb stores just in-frame clones and leaves some out. The data contain roughly 13,000 clones, 94% of them seen just once; the ten biggest clones take up roughly 4.5%. The source was PBMCs, collected 30 days after allogeneic stem cell transplant. These receptors were taken from a male patient in his sixties or seventies who had an allogeneic stem cell transplant from an unrelated donor, so the T cells may come from the graft donor. Some clones in this sample may be carry-over from other donors' samples.

The CDR3: CASSLKGGSGYEQYF. DNA for the CDR3: TGTGCCAGTAGTCTTAAAGGGGGATCAGGCTACGAGCAGTACTTC. V gene TRBV19 combines with J gene TRBJ2-7; D may be TRBD1 (6 bases). The length of the CDR3 is 15 residues. Deletions cut 5 bases from V and 3 bases from J, with 17 bases between. Per germline, CDR1 LNHDA and CDR2 SQIVND (reference sequence). Drawing the rest from reference TRBV19 and TRBJ2-7, the complete variable domain is DGGITQSPKYLFRKEGQNVTLSCEQNLNHDAMYWYRQDPGQGLRLIYYSQIVNDFQKGDIAEGYSVSREKKESFPLTVTSAQKNPTAFYLCASSLKGGSGYEQYFGPGTRLTVT.

V and J are TRBV7-6 and TRBJ2-3; unclear D gene. The CDR3 consists of 12 residues. Germline values: CDR1 SGHVS, CDR2 FNYEAQ. V gave up 4 bases and J gave up 6 bases, with 8 bases separating them. CDR3 sequence reads: CASSSRGDTQYF. For the CDR3, the DNA is TGTGCCAGCAGCTCCCGAGGTGATACGCAGTATTTT. The entire variable domain, with the rest obtained from reference TRBV7-6 and TRBJ2-3, is as follows: GAGVSQSPRYKVTKRGQDVALRCDPISGHVSLYWYRQALGQGPEFLTYFNYEAQQDKSGLPNDRFSAERPEGSISTLTIQRTEQRDSAMYRCASSSRGDTQYFGPGTRLTVL.

The genes are TRBV5-1 and TRBJ2-6; a weak D match, TRBD1 (6 bases). CDR3 length: 16 residues. V was clipped by 0 bases and J by 2 bases, with 9 bases between them. The germline CDR1 and CDR2 sequences are SGHRS and YFSETQ. CDR3 residues: CASSLGAGAGANVLTF. In DNA form, the CDR3 reads TGCGCCAGCAGCTTGGGGGCAGGGGCTGGGGCCAACGTCCTGACTTTC. The full variable domain, completed using reference TRBV5-1 and TRBJ2-6, is KAGVTQTPRYLIKTRGQQVTLSCSPISGHRSVSWYQQTPGQGLQFLFEYFSETQRNKGNFPGRFSGRQFSNSRSEMNVSTLELGDSALYLCASSLGAGAGANVLTFGAGSRLTVL.

The chain is built from TRBV5-4 and TRBJ2-3; 7 bases line up with TRBD2. Losses at the gene ends were 3 bases for V and 6 bases for J; bases not matched to a gene: 13. Germline V gene data show CDR1 as SGHNT and CDR2 as YYREEE (reference sequence). The CDR3 contains 16 residues. CDR3 amino acids: CASSSGTTTSSDTQYF. CDR3 coding DNA: TGTGCCAGCAGCTCGGGGACTACCACCTCTTCTGATACGCAGTATTTT.

The V and J genes are TRBV4-3 and TRBJ2-6, with D unclear. Germline V CDR1 and CDR2: LGHNA, YSLEER. The CDR3 loop spans 14 amino acids. V gave up 1 base and J gave up 6 bases, with 7 bases separating them. CDR3 nucleotides: TGCGCCAGCAGCCAAGGGGTCGCGGCCAACGTCCTGACTTTC. Its translation is CASSQGVAANVLTF.

The genes are TRBV4-2 and TRBJ1-1; D is ambiguous. This CDR3 contains 13 residues. CDR1 is LGHNA, CDR2 YNFKEQ, per germline. V lost 5 bases, J lost 1 base, and 8 bases lay in between. The CDR3 here is CASSLDPNTEAFF. CDR3 nucleotides: TGTGCCAGCAGCTTGGACCCGAACACTGAAGCTTTCTTT.

The rearrangement joins TRBV11-3 to TRBJ1-1; tentatively, D is TRBD1 (5 bases). Trimming removed 2 bases at V and 4 bases at J, with 8 bases between. CDR1 and CDR2 (germline): SGHNT, YENEEA. This CDR3 contains 13 residues. This CDR3 reads CASSLTGTTEAFF. CDR3 DNA sequence: TGTGCCAGCAGCTTAACGGGGACCACTGAAGCTTTCTTT. The full variable domain, in which reference TRBV11-3 and TRBJ1-1 provide the parts outside the CDR3, is EAGVVQSPRYKIIEKKQPVAFWCNPISGHNTLYWYLQNLGQGPELLIRYENEEAVDDSQLPKDRFSAERLKGVDSTLKIQPAELGDSAVYLCASSLTGTTEAFFGQGTRLTVV.

This chain joins TRBV11-2 and TRBJ2-3; possible D gene TRBD1, 5 bases. V was cut by 3 bases and J by 2 bases, with 12 bases left in between. The V gene's germline CDR1 is SGHAT and CDR2 FQNNGV. The CDR3 runs 15 residues. The CDR3 DNA sequence: TGTGCCAGCAGCTTTGCGGACATCTCCACAGATACGCAGTATTTT. It yields the protein CASSFADISTDTQYF.

The chain employs TRBV6-4 and TRBJ2-1, with D perhaps matching TRBD2 (6 bases). The CDR3 runs to 13 residues. V lost 3 bases to trimming and J lost 8 bases, with 11 bases between them. The germline V gene encodes CDR1 MRHNA and CDR2 SNTAGT. The CDR3 protein is CASSDSGEHEQFF. The CDR3 DNA reads TGTGCCAGCAGTGATTCGGGGGAGCATGAGCAGTTCTTC.

The chain recombines TRBV11-2 with TRBJ1-6; D might be TRBD1 (6 bases). This CDR3 spans 14 amino acids. Trimming removed 3 bases from V and 7 bases from J, with 10 bases in between. Germline V gene sequence: CDR1 SGHAT, CDR2 FQNNGV. In DNA form, the CDR3 reads TGTGCCAGCAGCTTTTTACAGGGAAATTCACCCCTCCACTTT. It encodes CASSFLQGNSPLHF. Full variable domain (outside the CDR3, taken from reference TRBV11-2 and TRBJ1-6): EAGVAQSPRYKIIEKRQSVAFWCNPISGHATLYWYQQILGQGPKLLIQFQNNGVVDDSQLPKDRFSAERLKGVDSTLKIQPAKLEDSAVYLCASSFLQGNSPLHFGNGTRLTVT.